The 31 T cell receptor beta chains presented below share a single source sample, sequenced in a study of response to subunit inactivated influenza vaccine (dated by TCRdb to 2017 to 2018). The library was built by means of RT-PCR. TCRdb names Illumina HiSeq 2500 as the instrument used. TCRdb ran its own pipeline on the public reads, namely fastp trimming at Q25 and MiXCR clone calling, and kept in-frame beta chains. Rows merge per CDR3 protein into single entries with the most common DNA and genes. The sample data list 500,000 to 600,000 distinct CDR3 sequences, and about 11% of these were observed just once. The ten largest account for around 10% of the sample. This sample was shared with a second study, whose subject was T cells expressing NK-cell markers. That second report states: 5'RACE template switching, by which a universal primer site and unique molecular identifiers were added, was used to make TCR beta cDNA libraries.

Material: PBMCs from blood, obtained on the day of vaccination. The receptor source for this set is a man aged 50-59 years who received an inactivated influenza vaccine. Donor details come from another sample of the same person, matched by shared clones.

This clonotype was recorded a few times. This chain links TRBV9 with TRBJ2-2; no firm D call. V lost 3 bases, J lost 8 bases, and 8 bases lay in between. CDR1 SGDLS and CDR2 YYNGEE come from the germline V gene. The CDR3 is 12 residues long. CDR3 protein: CASSGRPGELFF. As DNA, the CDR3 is TGTGCCAGCAGCGGGCGTCCGGGGGAGCTGTTTTTT.

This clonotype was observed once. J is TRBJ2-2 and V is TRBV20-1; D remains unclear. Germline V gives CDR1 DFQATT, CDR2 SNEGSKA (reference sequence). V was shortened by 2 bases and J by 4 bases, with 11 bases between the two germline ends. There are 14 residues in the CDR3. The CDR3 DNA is TGCAGTGCTAGACTCTTTCTGGGCACCGGGGAGCTGTTTTTT. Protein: CSARLFLGTGELFF.

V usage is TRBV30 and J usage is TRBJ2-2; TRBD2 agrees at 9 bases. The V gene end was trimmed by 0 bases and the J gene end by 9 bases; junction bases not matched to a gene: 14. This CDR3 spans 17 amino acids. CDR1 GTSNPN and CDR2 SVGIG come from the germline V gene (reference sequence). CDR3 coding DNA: TGTGCCTGGAGTGTAATGAGTAGCGGGGGCCGCAAAAGGGAGCTGTTTTTT. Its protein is CAWSVMSSGGRKRELFF.

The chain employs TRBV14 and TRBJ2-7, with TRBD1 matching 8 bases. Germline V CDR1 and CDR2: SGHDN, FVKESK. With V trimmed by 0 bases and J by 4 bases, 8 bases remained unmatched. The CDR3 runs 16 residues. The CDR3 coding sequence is TGTGCCAGCAGCCAAGATTCAACAGGGGGACGGTACGAGCAGTACTTC. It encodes CASSQDSTGGRYEQYF. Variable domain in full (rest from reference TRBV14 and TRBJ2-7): EAGVTQFPSHSVIEKGQTVTLRCDPISGHDNLYWYRRVMGKEIKFLLHFVKESKQDESGMPNNRFLAERTGGTYSTLKVQPAELEDSGVYFCASSQDSTGGRYEQYFGPGTRLTVT.

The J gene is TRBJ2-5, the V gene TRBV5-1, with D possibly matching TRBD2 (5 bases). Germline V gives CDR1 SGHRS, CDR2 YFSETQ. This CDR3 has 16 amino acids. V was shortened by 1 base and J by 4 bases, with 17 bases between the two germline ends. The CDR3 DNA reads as TGCGCCAGCAGCTTGTCCCCCCTAGCAAGCGGAGAGACCCAGTACTTC. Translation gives CASSLSPLASGETQYF.

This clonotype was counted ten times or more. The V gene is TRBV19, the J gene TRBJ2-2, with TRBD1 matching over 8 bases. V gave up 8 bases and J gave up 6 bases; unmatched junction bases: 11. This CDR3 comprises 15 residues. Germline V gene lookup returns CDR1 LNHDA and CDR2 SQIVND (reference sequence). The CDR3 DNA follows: TGTGCCAGTCGGACGGACAGGGAGGTTGCCGGGGAGCTGTTTTTT. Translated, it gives CASRTDREVAGELFF.

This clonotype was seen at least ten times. CDR3 nucleotide sequence: TGCGCCAGCAGCGGACGAGGGACTAGCACAGATACGCAGTATTTT. Amino acid sequence: CASSGRGTSTDTQYF. The chain uses TRBV5-1 and TRBJ2-3; a weak D match, TRBD2 (6 bases). The CDR3 has 15 residues. Trimming took off 4 bases at V and 0 bases at J, with 12 bases between the two ends. CDR1 is SGHRS, CDR2 YFSETQ, per germline.

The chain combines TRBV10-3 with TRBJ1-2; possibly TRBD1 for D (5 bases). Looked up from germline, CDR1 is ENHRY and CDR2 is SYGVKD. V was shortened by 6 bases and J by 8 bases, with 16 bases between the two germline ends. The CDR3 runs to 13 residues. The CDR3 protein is CAISLRDTEGYTF. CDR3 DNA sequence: TGTGCCATCAGCCTCAGGGATACGGAGGGCTACACCTTC.

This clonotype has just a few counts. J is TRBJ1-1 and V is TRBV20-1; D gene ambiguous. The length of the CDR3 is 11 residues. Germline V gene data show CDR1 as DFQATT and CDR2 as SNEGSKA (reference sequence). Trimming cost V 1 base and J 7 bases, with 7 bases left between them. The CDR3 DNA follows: TGCAGTGCTAGAGTTGGCTATGAAGCTTTCTTT. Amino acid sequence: CSARVGYEAFF.

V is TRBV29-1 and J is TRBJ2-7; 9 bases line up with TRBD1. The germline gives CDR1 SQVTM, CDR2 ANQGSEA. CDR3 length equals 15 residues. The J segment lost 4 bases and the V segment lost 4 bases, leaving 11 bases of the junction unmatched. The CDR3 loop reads CSVGGGTGSVYEQYF. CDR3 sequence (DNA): TGCAGCGTTGGAGGCGGGACAGGGAGTGTTTACGAGCAGTACTTC.

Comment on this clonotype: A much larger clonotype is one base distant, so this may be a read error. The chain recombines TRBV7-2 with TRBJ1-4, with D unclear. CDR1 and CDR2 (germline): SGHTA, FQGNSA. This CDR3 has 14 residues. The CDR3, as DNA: TGTGCCATCAGCTTATCAACTCTGGATGAAAAACTGTTTTTT. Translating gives CAISLSTLDEKLFF. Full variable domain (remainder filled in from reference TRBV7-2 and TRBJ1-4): GAGVSQSPSNKVTEKGKDVELRCDPISGHTALYWYRQSLGQGLEFLIYFQGNSAPDKSGLPSDRFSAERTGGSVSTLTIQRTQQEDSAVYLCAISLSTLDEKLFFGSGTQLSVL.

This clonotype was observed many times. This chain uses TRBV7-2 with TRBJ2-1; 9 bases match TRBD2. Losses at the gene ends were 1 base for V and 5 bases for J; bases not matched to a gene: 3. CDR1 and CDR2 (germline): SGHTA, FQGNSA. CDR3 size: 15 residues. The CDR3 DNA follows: TGTGCCAGCAGCTTAGTGGCTAGCGGGAACAATGAGCAGTTCTTC. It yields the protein CASSLVASGNNEQFF.

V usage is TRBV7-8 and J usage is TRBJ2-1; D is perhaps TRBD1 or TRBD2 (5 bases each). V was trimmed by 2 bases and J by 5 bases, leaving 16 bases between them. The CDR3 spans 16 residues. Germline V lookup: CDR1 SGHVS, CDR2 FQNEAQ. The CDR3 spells CASSLMRSGRDNEQFF. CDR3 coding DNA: TGTGCCAGCAGCTTAATGAGGTCAGGGCGGGACAATGAGCAGTTCTTC.

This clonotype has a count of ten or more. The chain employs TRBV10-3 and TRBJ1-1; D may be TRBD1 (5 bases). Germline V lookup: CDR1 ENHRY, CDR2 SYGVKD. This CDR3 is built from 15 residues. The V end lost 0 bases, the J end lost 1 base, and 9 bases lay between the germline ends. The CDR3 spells CAISESGAANTEAFF. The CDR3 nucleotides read TGTGCCATCAGTGAGTCCGGGGCGGCGAACACTGAAGCTTTCTTT.

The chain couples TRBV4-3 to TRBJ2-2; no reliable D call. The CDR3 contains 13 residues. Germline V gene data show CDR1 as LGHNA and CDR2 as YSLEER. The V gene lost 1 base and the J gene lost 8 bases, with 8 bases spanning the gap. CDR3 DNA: TGCGCCAGCAGCCAAGTATCAGTGGGGGAGCTGTTTTTT. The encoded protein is CASSQVSVGELFF.

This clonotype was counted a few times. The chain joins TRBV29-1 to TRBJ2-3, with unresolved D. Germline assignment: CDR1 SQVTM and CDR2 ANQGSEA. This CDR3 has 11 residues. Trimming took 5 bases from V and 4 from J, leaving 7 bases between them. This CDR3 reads CSVKTADTQYF. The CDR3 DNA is TGCAGCGTTAAGACTGCAGATACGCAGTATTTT.

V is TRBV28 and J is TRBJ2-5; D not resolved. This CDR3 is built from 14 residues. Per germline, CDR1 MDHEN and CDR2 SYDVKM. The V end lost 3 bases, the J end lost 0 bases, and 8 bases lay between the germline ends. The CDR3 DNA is TGTGCCAGCAGTTTTTTAGGGAACCAAGAGACCCAGTACTTC. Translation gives CASSFLGNQETQYF.

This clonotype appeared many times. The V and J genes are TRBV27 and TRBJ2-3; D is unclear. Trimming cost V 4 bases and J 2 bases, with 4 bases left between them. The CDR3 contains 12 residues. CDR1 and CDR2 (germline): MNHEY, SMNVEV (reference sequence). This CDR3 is CASSSPTDTQYF. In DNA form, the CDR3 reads TGTGCCAGCAGTTCCCCCACAGATACGCAGTATTTT.

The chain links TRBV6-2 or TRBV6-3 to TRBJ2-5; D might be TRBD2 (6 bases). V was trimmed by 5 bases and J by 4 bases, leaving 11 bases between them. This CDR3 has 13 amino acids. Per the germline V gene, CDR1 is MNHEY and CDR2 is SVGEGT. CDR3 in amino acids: CASSRRERETQYF. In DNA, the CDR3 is TGTGCCAGCAGTAGGAGGGAGCGAGAGACCCAGTACTTC.

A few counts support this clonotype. The CDR3 loop reads CASSQGLAGGQYEQYF. CDR3 in DNA: TGCGCCAGCAGCCAAGGACTAGCGGGAGGGCAGTACGAGCAGTACTTC. This chain uses TRBV4-3 with TRBJ2-7; 14 nucleotides agree with TRBD2. Germline V gene sequence: CDR1 LGHNA, CDR2 YSLEER. V lost 1 base, J lost 4 bases, and 3 bases stayed unmatched. The CDR3 is made up of 16 amino acids.

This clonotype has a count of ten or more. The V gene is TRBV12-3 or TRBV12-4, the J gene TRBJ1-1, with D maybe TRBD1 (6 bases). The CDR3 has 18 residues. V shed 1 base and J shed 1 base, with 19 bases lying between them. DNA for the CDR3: TGTGCCAGCAGTTTAGTGGAAATATGGACAGACTCGAACACTGAAGCTTTCTTT. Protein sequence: CASSLVEIWTDSNTEAFF.

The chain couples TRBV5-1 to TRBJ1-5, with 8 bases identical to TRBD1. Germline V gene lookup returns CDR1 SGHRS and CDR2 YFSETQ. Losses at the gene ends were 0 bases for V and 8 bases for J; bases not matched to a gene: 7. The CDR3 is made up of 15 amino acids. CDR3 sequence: CASSLVAGGGEPQHF. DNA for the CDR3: TGCGCCAGCAGCTTGGTGGCAGGGGGCGGGGAGCCCCAGCATTTT.

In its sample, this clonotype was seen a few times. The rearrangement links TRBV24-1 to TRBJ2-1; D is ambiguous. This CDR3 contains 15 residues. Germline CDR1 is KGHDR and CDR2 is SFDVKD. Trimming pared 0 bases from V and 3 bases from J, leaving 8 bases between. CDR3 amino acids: CATSDLNGDYNEQFF. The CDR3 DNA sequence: TGTGCCACCAGTGATTTGAATGGGGACTACAATGAGCAGTTCTTC.

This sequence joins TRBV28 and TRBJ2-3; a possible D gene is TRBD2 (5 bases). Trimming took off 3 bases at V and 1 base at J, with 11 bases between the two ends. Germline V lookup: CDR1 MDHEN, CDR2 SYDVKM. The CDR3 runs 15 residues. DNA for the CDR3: TGTGCCAGCAGTTTTTCCTTCGGGGGCACAGATACGCAGTATTTT. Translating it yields CASSFSFGGTDTQYF. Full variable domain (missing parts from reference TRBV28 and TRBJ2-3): DVKVTQSSRYLVKRTGEKVFLECVQDMDHENMFWYRQDPGLGLRLIYFSYDVKMKEKGDIPEGYSVSREKKERFSLILESASTNQTSMYLCASSFSFGGTDTQYFGPGTRLTVL.

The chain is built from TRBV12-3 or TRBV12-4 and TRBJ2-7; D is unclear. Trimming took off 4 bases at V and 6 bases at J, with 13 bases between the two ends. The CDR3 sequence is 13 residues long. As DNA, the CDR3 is TGTGCCAGCAGTTGGACGTCGGTAGTCGAGCAGTACTTC. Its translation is CASSWTSVVEQYF.

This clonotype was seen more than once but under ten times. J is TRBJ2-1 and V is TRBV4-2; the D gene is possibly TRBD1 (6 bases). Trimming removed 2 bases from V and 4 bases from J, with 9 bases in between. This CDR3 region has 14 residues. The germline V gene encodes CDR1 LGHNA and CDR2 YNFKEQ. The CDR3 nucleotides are TGTGCCAGCAGCCAATTGCAGGGGTACAATGAGCAGTTCTTC. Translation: CASSQLQGYNEQFF.

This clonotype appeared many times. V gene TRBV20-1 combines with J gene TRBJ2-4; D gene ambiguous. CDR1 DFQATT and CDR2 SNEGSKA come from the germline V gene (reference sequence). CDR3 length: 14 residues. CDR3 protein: CGTRWGRAKNIQYF. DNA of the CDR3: TGCGGCACACGGTGGGGTAGGGCCAAAAACATTCAGTACTTC.

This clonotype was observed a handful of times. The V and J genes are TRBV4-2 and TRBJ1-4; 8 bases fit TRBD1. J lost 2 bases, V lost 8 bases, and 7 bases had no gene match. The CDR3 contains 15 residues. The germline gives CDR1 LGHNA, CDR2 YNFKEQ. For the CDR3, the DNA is TGTGCCAGCCGACAGGGGCGGGCGACTAATGAAAAACTGTTTTTT. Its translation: CASRQGRATNEKLFF.

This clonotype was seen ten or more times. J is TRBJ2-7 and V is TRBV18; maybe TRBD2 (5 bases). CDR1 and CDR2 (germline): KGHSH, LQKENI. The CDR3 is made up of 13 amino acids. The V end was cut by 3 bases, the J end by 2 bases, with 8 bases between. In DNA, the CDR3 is TGTGCCAGCTCACCGGGAGAACCCTACGAGCAGTACTTC. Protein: CASSPGEPYEQYF. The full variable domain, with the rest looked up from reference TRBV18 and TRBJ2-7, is NAGVMQNPRHLVRRRGQEARLRCSPMKGHSHVYWYRQLPEEGLKFMVYLQKENIIDESGMPKERFSAEFPKEGPSILRIQQVVRGDSAAYFCASSPGEPYEQYFGPGTRLTVT.

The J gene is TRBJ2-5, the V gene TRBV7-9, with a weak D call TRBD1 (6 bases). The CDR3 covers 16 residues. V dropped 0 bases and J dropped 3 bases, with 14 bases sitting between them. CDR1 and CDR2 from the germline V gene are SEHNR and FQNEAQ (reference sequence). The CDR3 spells CASSLAPRGAEETQYF. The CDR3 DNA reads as TGTGCCAGCAGCTTAGCCCCCAGGGGCGCTGAAGAGACCCAGTACTTC.

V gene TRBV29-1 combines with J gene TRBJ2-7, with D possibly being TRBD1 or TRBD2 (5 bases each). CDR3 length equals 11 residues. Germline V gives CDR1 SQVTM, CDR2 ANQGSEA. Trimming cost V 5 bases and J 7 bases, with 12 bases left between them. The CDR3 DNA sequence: TGCAGCGTTACCGACTGGGGGGAGCAGTACTTC. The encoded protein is CSVTDWGEQYF.